This T cell receptor (beta chain) was sequenced during a study of cytomegalovirus exposure and HLA in healthy donors. Trimming took off 0 bases at V and 4 bases at J, with 10 bases between the two ends. The CDR3 sequence is 14 residues long. CDR1 SGHRS and CDR2 YFSETQ come from the germline V gene. The PCR used 60 Vbeta and 13 Jbeta primers. This table comes from immunoSEQ multiplex PCR, and its TCRdb copy is limited to in-frame clones, with some not included. The top ten hold about 1.7% of the sample, which has around 180,000 clones, around nine tenths seen once. The sequenced material came from PBMCs. The chain is built from TRBV5-1 and TRBJ1-2; D gene ambiguous. The sequence came from a young woman in good health and CMV-seronegative. The DNA of the CDR3 is TGCGCCAGCAGCTTGGCCGGGGAGGGCTATGGCTACACCTTC. This sequence encodes CASSLAGEGYGYTF.